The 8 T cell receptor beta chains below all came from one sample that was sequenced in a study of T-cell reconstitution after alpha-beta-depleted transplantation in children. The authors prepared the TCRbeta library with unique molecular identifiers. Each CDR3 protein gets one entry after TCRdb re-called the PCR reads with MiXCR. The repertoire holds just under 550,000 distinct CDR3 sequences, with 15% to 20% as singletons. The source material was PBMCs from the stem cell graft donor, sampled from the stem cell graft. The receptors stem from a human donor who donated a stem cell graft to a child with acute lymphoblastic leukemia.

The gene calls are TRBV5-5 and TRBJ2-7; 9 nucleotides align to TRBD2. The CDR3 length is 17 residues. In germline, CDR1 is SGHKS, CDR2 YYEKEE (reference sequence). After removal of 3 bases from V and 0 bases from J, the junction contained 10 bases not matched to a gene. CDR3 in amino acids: CASSWTKTSGNSYEQYF. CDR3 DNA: TGTGCCAGCAGCTGGACAAAGACTAGCGGAAACTCCTACGAGCAGTACTTC.

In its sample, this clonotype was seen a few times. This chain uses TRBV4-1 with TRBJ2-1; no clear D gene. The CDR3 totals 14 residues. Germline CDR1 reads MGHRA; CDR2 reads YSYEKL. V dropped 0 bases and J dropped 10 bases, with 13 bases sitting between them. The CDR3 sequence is CASSQDTSSGEQFF. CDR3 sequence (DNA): TGCGCCAGCAGCCAAGATACGTCGTCGGGCGAGCAGTTCTTC.

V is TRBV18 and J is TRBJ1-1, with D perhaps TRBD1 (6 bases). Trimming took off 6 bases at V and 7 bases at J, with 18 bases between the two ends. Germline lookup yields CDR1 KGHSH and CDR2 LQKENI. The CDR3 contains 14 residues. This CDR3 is CASSSGSGAGEAFF. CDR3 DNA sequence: TGTGCCAGCTCCTCCGGCTCGGGGGCCGGTGAAGCTTTCTTT.

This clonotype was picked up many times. The DNA for the CDR3 is TGTGCCAGCAGCCCGGGACAGGGCAGCAATCAGCCCCAGCATTTT. Protein product: CASSPGQGSNQPQHF. The rearrangement uses TRBV12-3 or TRBV12-4 and TRBJ1-5; TRBD1 matches 9 bases. Trimming took 6 bases from V and 1 from J; bases not matched to a gene: 4. The CDR3 spans 15 residues.

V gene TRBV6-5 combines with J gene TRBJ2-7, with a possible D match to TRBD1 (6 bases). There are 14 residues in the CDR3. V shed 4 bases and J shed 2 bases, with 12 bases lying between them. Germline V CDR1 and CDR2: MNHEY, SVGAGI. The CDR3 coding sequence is TGTGCCAGCAGTTTTCGGGACACTGCCTACGAGCAGTACTTC. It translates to CASSFRDTAYEQYF.

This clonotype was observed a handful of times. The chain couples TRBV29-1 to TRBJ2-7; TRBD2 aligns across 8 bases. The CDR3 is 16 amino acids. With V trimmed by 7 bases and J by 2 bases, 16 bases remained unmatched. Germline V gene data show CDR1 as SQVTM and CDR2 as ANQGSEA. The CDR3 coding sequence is TGCAGCGACCCCTTCACTGGGACTAGTATGACCTACGAGCAGTACTTC. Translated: CSDPFTGTSMTYEQYF.

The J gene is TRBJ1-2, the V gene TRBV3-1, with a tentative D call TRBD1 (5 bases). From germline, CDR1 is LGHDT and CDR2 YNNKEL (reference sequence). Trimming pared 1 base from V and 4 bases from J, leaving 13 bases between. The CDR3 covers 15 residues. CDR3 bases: TGTGCCAGCAGCCAAGCTGGGGCCGGATTCTATGGCTACACCTTC. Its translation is CASSQAGAGFYGYTF.

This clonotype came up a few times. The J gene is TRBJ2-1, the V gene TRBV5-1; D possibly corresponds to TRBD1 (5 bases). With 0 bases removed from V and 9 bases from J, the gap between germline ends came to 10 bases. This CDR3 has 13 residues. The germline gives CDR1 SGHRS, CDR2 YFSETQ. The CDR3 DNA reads TGCGCCAGCAGCTTGGAAGGGGTCGGTGAGCAGTTCTTC. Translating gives CASSLEGVGEQFF.